These 13 T cell receptor beta chains were sequenced from one sample in a study of T cells in Graves' hyperthyroidism and ophthalmopathy. RNA transcripts yielded amplified TCR beta CDR3 regions. HTBI primers were employed in a first-round RT-PCR of the TCR CDR3. MiXCR, applied by TCRdb to the multiplex PCR reads, yields one record per CDR3 protein. The sample carries 550,000 to 600,000 distinct CDR3 sequences, 13% to 15% recorded once. The sample consisted of blood. Receptors were obtained from a woman under 30 with Graves' ophthalmopathy.

This clonotype was counted ten times or more. This chain uses TRBV7-9 with TRBJ2-7; D is perhaps TRBD1 (7 bases). Germline V gene data show CDR1 as SEHNR and CDR2 as FQNEAQ (reference sequence). Trimming cost V 7 bases and J 6 bases, with 22 bases left between them. The CDR3 spans 15 residues. Here the CDR3 reads CASTPSEGAFGEQYF. The CDR3, as DNA: TGTGCCAGCACCCCATCGGAGGGGGCTTTCGGCGAGCAGTACTTC.

Ten or more counts support this clonotype. This rearrangement joins TRBV12-3 or TRBV12-4 to TRBJ2-3; a possible D gene is TRBD1 (7 bases). V lost 6 bases and J lost 7, with 26 bases in between. The CDR3 has 17 amino acids. The CDR3 sequence: CASSPNVLARGPHTQYF. In DNA, the CDR3 is TGTGCCAGCAGCCCAAACGTTCTAGCGAGGGGGCCCCATACGCAGTATTTT.

This clonotype was picked up a small number of times. This chain links TRBV9 with TRBJ2-7; 15 positions match TRBD2. The CDR3 extends over 17 amino acids. The V and J ends lost 0 bases and 6 bases, in that order; junction bases with no gene match: 7. CDR1 SGDLS and CDR2 YYNGEE come from the germline V gene. CDR3 in amino acids: CASSVGGLAGGRSEQYF. DNA for the CDR3: TGTGCCAGCAGCGTAGGGGGACTAGCGGGAGGTAGGAGCGAGCAGTACTTC.

The table lists this clonotype with many counts. The rearrangement joins TRBV6-1 to TRBJ2-1; unclear D gene. Between the trimmed V and J ends, which lost 5 bases and 0 bases, there was a span of 5 bases. Germline CDR1 and CDR2: MNHNS and SASEGT. There are 13 residues in the CDR3. The CDR3 DNA follows: TGTGCCAGCAGTTCCGTCTCCTACAATGAGCAGTTCTTC. Protein product: CASSSVSYNEQFF.

This clonotype has just a few counts. The chain joins TRBV6-2 or TRBV6-3 to TRBJ2-2; D call uncertain. V lost 7 bases to trimming and J lost 6 bases, with 18 bases between them. Germline V gives CDR1 MNHEY, CDR2 SVGEGT. The CDR3 loop spans 15 amino acids. The CDR3 DNA reads as TGTGCCAGCACCCCCCTCCTCGTCCCGGCCGGGGAGCTGTTTTTT. It encodes CASTPLLVPAGELFF.

The gene calls are TRBV7-9 and TRBJ2-2; 7 bases map to TRBD1. The junction had 6 bases not matched to a gene; V was cut back by 0 bases and J by 5 bases. Germline V CDR1 and CDR2: SEHNR, FQNEAQ (reference sequence). CDR3 size: 16 residues. Here the CDR3 DNA reads TGTGCCAGCAGCTTAGCGCTAAGGGGGCGGACCGGGGAGCTGTTTTTT. Protein: CASSLALRGRTGELFF.

Many counts were recorded for this clonotype. In nucleotides, the CDR3 is TGTGCCAGCGTCGGAACCGGGACAGGGGGTGATGGCTACACCTTC. Residues: CASVGTGTGGDGYTF. The rearrangement uses TRBV7-9 and TRBJ1-2, with 11 bases lining up with TRBD1. The junction had 11 bases not matched to a gene; V was cut back by 8 bases and J by 6 bases. This CDR3 has 15 amino acids. Germline-derived CDR1 and CDR2 are SEHNR and FQNEAQ (reference sequence).

This clonotype was seen repeatedly, ten times or more. The chain has TRBV6-2 or TRBV6-3 and TRBJ2-1; no definite D call. CDR1 is MNHEY, CDR2 SVGEGT, per germline. V was trimmed by 2 bases and J by 4 bases, leaving 12 bases between them. This CDR3 has 15 amino acids. The CDR3 loop reads CASSYGGRMYNEQFF. CDR3 in DNA: TGTGCCAGCAGTTACGGTGGCCGCATGTACAATGAGCAGTTCTTC.

This clonotype came up a few times. V is TRBV27 and J is TRBJ1-6; D may be TRBD1 (6 bases). Trimming cost V 2 bases and J 4 bases, with 9 bases left between them. The CDR3 extends over 15 amino acids. Germline CDR1 is MNHEY and CDR2 is SMNVEV (reference sequence). Here the CDR3 DNA reads TGTGCCAGCAGTTTAACCAGGGGATATAATTCACCCCTCCACTTT. Translation gives CASSLTRGYNSPLHF.

Comment on this clonotype: A much larger clone differs from this one at a single base, so this may be a read error. V is TRBV7-6 and J is TRBJ2-7; D remains ambiguous. V was cut by 1 base and J by 1 base, with 11 bases left in between. Per the germline V gene, CDR1 is SGHVS and CDR2 is FNYEAQ. There are 15 residues in the CDR3. CDR3 in amino acids: CASSLDWPPSYEQYF. DNA for the CDR3: TGTGCCAGCAGCTTAGATTGGCCCCCTTCCTACGAGCAGTACTTC.

This clonotype appeared many times. The chain employs TRBV28 and TRBJ1-1, with a possible D match to TRBD1 (5 bases). Germline V lookup: CDR1 MDHEN, CDR2 SYDVKM. Trimming took off 6 bases at V and 0 bases at J, with 23 bases between the two ends. CDR3 length equals 18 residues. CDR3 DNA: TGTGCCAGCAGCTTTTGGGCCTCTGGGGCAGGAGTGAACACTGAAGCTTTCTTT. This codes for CASSFWASGAGVNTEAFF.

This clonotype was recorded at least ten times. This chain connects TRBV7-2 to TRBJ2-3; 7 nucleotides align to TRBD1. V was clipped by 5 bases and J by 7 bases; unmatched bases: 6. The CDR3 is 13 residues long. The germline V gene encodes CDR1 SGHTA and CDR2 FQGNSA. CDR3 protein: CASSRQGTYTQYF. In nucleotides, the CDR3 is TGTGCCAGCAGCCGACAGGGCACCTATACGCAGTATTTT.

This clonotype was counted many times. The CDR3: CASSFNRLAAPQFF. CDR3 nucleotide sequence: TGTGCCAGCAGCTTCAATCGACTAGCGGCCCCTCAGTTCTTC. The chain joins TRBV11-3 to TRBJ2-1; 9 bases align to TRBD2. This CDR3 spans 14 amino acids. J was trimmed by 13 bases and V by 3 bases; bases with no gene match: 10. Per the germline V gene, CDR1 is SGHNT and CDR2 is YENEEA.